The 16 T cell receptor beta chains below all came from one sample that was sequenced in a study of cytomegalovirus exposure and HLA in healthy donors. 60 Vbeta and 13 Jbeta primers were used in PCR. Some clones are missing from TCRdb's copy, which holds only in-frame ones; the method was immunoSEQ multiplex PCR. The sample comprises about 140,000 clones, 60% to 80% of which are singletons, and over 2% rests with the top ten. The sample consisted of PBMCs. The receptors were sampled from a man under 40 in good health and CMV-seronegative.

The gene calls are TRBV4-1 and TRBJ1-1; a possible D gene is TRBD1 (6 bases). Germline lookup yields CDR1 MGHRA and CDR2 YSYEKL. Trimming pared 2 bases from V and 0 bases from J, leaving 10 bases between. The CDR3 has 15 amino acids. CDR3 bases: TGCGCCAGCAGCCAAAACAGGGCCATGAACACTGAAGCTTTCTTT. This gives the protein CASSQNRAMNTEAFF.

The chain combines TRBV28 with TRBJ1-2, with TRBD1 matching 10 bases. With 8 bases clipped from V and 7 bases from J, the junction kept 13 bases outside the gene matches. The germline V gene has CDR1 MDHEN and CDR2 SYDVKM. This CDR3 is 15 amino acids long. Here the CDR3 reads CASYSGYRDRGGYTF. The CDR3 bases are TGTGCCAGCTACTCGGGCTACCGGGACAGGGGTGGCTACACCTTC.

V usage is TRBV9 and J usage is TRBJ1-1; the match to TRBD1 covers 10 bases. The germline V gene has CDR1 SGDLS and CDR2 YYNGEE. V gave up 2 bases and J gave up 2 bases; unmatched junction bases: 6. The CDR3 is 16 residues long. The CDR3 DNA sequence: TGTGCCAGCAGCGTGGGGACAGGGGACATTAACACTGAAGCTTTCTTT. Translated, it gives CASSVGTGDINTEAFF.

Only one count was recorded for this clone. CDR3 loop: CASSSSGELFF. Written as DNA, the CDR3 is TGTGCCAGCAGCTCATCCGGGGAGCTGTTTTTT. V usage is TRBV7-6 and J usage is TRBJ2-2; no reliable D call. The CDR3 contains 11 residues. V gave up 4 bases and J gave up 6 bases, with 3 bases separating them. Germline CDR1 SGHVS, CDR2 FNYEAQ.

The chain recombines TRBV7-6 with TRBJ2-2; TRBD1 aligns across 9 bases. Germline values: CDR1 SGHVS, CDR2 FNYEAQ. The length of the CDR3 is 15 residues. The junction had 3 bases not matched to a gene; V was cut back by 5 bases and J by 2 bases. CDR3 loop: CASSMTGGNTGELFF. CDR3 nucleotides: TGTGCCAGCAGCATGACAGGGGGTAACACCGGGGAGCTGTTTTTT.

V and J are TRBV7-8 and TRBJ2-5, with 8 bases aligning to TRBD1. Per the germline V gene, CDR1 is SGHVS and CDR2 is FQNEAQ. This CDR3 has 14 amino acids. V lost 3 bases and J lost 5; bases outside the gene matches: 5. DNA for the CDR3: TGTGCCAGCAGCTTTAAGGACAGGGTGGAGACCCAGTACTTC. Translation: CASSFKDRVETQYF.

This clone came up a few times. The J gene is TRBJ2-7, the V gene TRBV11-2; no clear D. Trimming stripped 4 bases from V and 0 bases from J, with 10 bases between. There are 14 residues in the CDR3. The germline V gene has CDR1 SGHAT and CDR2 FQNNGV. CDR3 in amino acids: CASSSRPASYEQYF. The CDR3 region has the DNA TGTGCCAGCAGCTCGAGGCCAGCCTCCTACGAGCAGTACTTC.

This chain joins TRBV19 and TRBJ1-1; D perhaps matches TRBD1 (5 bases). This CDR3 spans 14 amino acids. The germline V gene has CDR1 LNHDA and CDR2 SQIVND (reference sequence). V lost 6 bases, J lost 0 bases, and 11 bases lay in between. The CDR3 loop is CASSMDTLNTEAFF. For the CDR3, the DNA is TGTGCCAGTAGCATGGACACTCTGAACACTGAAGCTTTCTTT.

The chain has TRBV27 and TRBJ2-5, with D perhaps TRBD2 (5 bases). Germline V gene lookup returns CDR1 MNHEY and CDR2 SMNVEV (reference sequence). CDR3 length: 12 residues. V shed 6 bases and J shed 11 bases, with 16 bases lying between them. CDR3 loop: CASRNGGGEQYF. The CDR3 coding sequence is TGTGCCAGCAGGAATGGAGGTGGAGAGCAGTACTTC.

This rearrangement joins TRBV29-1 to TRBJ2-5, with 8 bases lining up with TRBD2. The trim removed 6 bases at V and 4 bases at J, leaving 13 bases unmatched. The germline V gene has CDR1 SQVTM and CDR2 ANQGSEA. This CDR3 is built from 15 residues. Here the CDR3 DNA reads TGCAGCGTCTTTCCCGGGACTAGAGGCGGAGAGACCCAGTACTTC. Its protein product is CSVFPGTRGGETQYF. Combining the CDR3 with reference TRBV29-1 and TRBJ2-5 gives the whole variable domain SAVISQKPSRDICQRGTSLTIQCQVDSQVTMMFWYRQQPGQSLTLIATANQGSEATYESGFVIDKFPISRPNLTFSTLTVSNMSPEDSSIYLCSVFPGTRGGETQYFGPGTRLLVL.

The chain employs TRBV6-4 and TRBJ2-6; TRBD2 agrees at 7 bases. CDR1 MRHNA and CDR2 SNTAGT come from the germline V gene. This CDR3 has 19 residues. The trim removed 10 bases at V and 0 bases at J, leaving 18 bases unmatched. CDR3 DNA: TGTGCCACGACCGTGGGAGGGTTAGGGCCCAACTCTGGGGCCAACGTCCTGACTTTC. Translated, it gives CATTVGGLGPNSGANVLTF.

The chain uses TRBV19 and TRBJ1-3, with D perhaps matching TRBD1 (5 bases). The germline V and J ends were trimmed by 5 bases and 8 bases, with 13 bases remaining between them. This CDR3 spans 13 amino acids. CDR1 and CDR2 (germline): LNHDA, SQIVND (reference sequence). The CDR3 region is CASSGGTLDTIYF. The CDR3 DNA is TGTGCCAGTAGTGGAGGGACGTTGGACACCATATATTTT.

V usage is TRBV30 and J usage is TRBJ2-3; D not certain. This CDR3 is built from 13 residues. The V gene's germline CDR1 is GTSNPN and CDR2 SVGIG (reference sequence). V was pared by 0 bases and J by 6 bases, with 10 bases between. DNA of the CDR3: TGTGCCTGGAGTGTAAGACTGAGGGATACGCAGTATTTT. Amino acid sequence: CAWSVRLRDTQYF.

V and J are TRBV28 and TRBJ1-3; D remains ambiguous. This CDR3 region has 16 residues. Germline V gives CDR1 MDHEN, CDR2 SYDVKM. The V end lost 6 bases, the J end lost 3 bases, and 18 bases lay between the germline ends. As DNA, the CDR3 is TGTGCCAGCAGCCCTAGCCCGGGGTCTTATGGAAACACCATATATTTT. Residues: CASSPSPGSYGNTIYF. The whole variable domain, filled in from reference TRBV28 and TRBJ1-3, reads DVKVTQSSRYLVKRTGEKVFLECVQDMDHENMFWYRQDPGLGLRLIYFSYDVKMKEKGDIPEGYSVSREKKERFSLILESASTNQTSMYLCASSPSPGSYGNTIYFGEGSWLTVV.

The chain is built from TRBV10-3 and TRBJ1-5; TRBD1 matches 9 bases. The CDR3 runs to 15 residues. The junction had 7 bases not matched to a gene; V was cut back by 4 bases and J by 6 bases. Germline V lookup: CDR1 ENHRY, CDR2 SYGVKD. The CDR3 bases are TGTGCCATCAGTGCTGAGACAGGGGGTTTTCAGCCCCAGCATTTT. Translating gives CAISAETGGFQPQHF.

The chain carries TRBV27 and TRBJ2-7; 7 bases are shared with TRBD2. V gave up 5 bases and J gave up 0 bases; unmatched junction bases: 7. CDR1 and CDR2 (germline): MNHEY, SMNVEV (reference sequence). The CDR3 sequence is 15 residues long. Here the CDR3 DNA reads TGTGCCAGCAGTCCCTCTAGCGGAGGCTCCTACGAGCAGTACTTC. Translating gives CASSPSSGGSYEQYF.